Presented here are 24 T cell receptor beta chains from one specimen sequenced in a study of cytomegalovirus exposure and HLA in healthy donors. TCRdb's copy holds only in-frame clones and misses some; the assay was immunoSEQ multiplex PCR. The profile covers about 76,000 clones, with roughly 92% appearing a single time and approximately 2% taken by the ten largest. The sample was PBMCs. The source of these receptors is a woman aged 18-29 years in good health and CMV-seropositive.

The chain employs TRBV30 and TRBJ2-2; maybe TRBD1 (6 bases). Germline values: CDR1 GTSNPN, CDR2 SVGIG (reference sequence). The V end lost 5 bases, the J end lost 3 bases, and 13 bases lay between the germline ends. CDR3 size: 14 residues. The CDR3 loop is CAWERGLDTGELFF. The CDR3, as DNA: TGTGCCTGGGAAAGGGGGTTGGACACCGGGGAGCTGTTTTTT. Together with reference TRBV30 and TRBJ2-2, the CDR3 gives the full variable domain: SQTIHQWPATLVQPVGSPLSLECTVEGTSNPNLYWYRQAAGRGLQLLFYSVGIGQISSEVPQNLSASRPQDRQFILSSKKLLLSDSGFYLCAWERGLDTGELFFGEGSRLTVL.

This clone was seen a single time. This chain connects TRBV11-3 to TRBJ2-1; a weak D match, TRBD2 (6 bases). Trimming removed 5 bases from V and 10 bases from J, with 18 bases in between. The CDR3 spans 14 residues. Germline CDR1 is SGHNT and CDR2 is YENEEA. CDR3 sequence (DNA): TGTGCCAGCAGCACGAAACTAGCCTCTCAAGAGCAGTTCTTC. Translating gives CASSTKLASQEQFF.

This clone appeared a single time. The chain uses TRBV11-2 and TRBJ1-2; D not resolved. In germline, CDR1 is SGHAT, CDR2 FQNNGV. The V and J ends lost 0 bases and 1 base respectively, with 18 bases between them. This CDR3 has 18 amino acids. Here the CDR3 reads CASSLDNRHGEYNYGYTF. The DNA of the CDR3 is TGTGCCAGCAGCTTAGACAATCGCCATGGGGAGTATAACTATGGCTACACCTTC.

The chain joins TRBV9 to TRBJ2-2; 8 nucleotides agree with TRBD1. The germline gives CDR1 SGDLS, CDR2 YYNGEE. V lost 4 bases to trimming and J lost 8 bases; unmatched junction nucleotides: 16. The CDR3 consists of 17 residues. The CDR3 region is CASSPHGTGPSPGELFF. Written as DNA, the CDR3 is TGTGCCAGCAGCCCCCACGGGACAGGACCTAGCCCTGGGGAGCTGTTTTTT.

The rearrangement uses TRBV28 and TRBJ2-4, with a possible D match to TRBD1 (6 bases). In germline, CDR1 is MDHEN, CDR2 SYDVKM. This CDR3 contains 17 residues. The V end lost 3 bases, the J end lost 0 bases, and 15 bases lay between the germline ends. The CDR3: CASSLPPGGVAKNIQYF. CDR3 coding DNA: TGTGCCAGCAGTTTGCCCCCTGGGGGCGTAGCCAAAAACATTCAGTACTTC.

The chain combines TRBV19 with TRBJ2-2; 11 nucleotides line up with TRBD2. Germline CDR1 reads LNHDA; CDR2 reads SQIVND (reference sequence). Trimming cost V 3 bases and J 5 bases; bases outside gene matches: 5. The CDR3 totals 16 residues. CDR3 sequence reads: CASSMASGRRTGELFF. The CDR3 nucleotides are TGTGCCAGTAGTATGGCTAGCGGGAGGAGGACCGGGGAGCTGTTTTTT.

A single count supports this clone. The V call is TRBV4-3, the J call TRBJ2-1, with 7 nucleotides matching TRBD2. J was trimmed by 1 base and V by 0 bases; bases with no gene match: 6. CDR3 length: 17 amino acids. Germline assignment: CDR1 LGHNA and CDR2 YSLEER. The CDR3 DNA is TGCGCCAGCAGCCAAGACAGGAGCGGGGTGTCCTACAATGAGCAGTTCTTC. Its translation is CASSQDRSGVSYNEQFF.

The chain couples TRBV19 to TRBJ2-3; TRBD1 aligns across 7 bases. V shed 4 bases and J 5 bases; nucleotides not matched to a gene: 12. This CDR3 region has 16 residues. Germline lookup yields CDR1 LNHDA and CDR2 SQIVND (reference sequence). The CDR3 DNA reads as TGTGCCAGTAGTACCCGGGACAGAGAATACATAGATACGCAGTATTTT. The encoded protein is CASSTRDREYIDTQYF. Supplemented by reference TRBV19 and TRBJ2-3, the full variable domain reads DGGITQSPKYLFRKEGQNVTLSCEQNLNHDAMYWYRQDPGQGLRLIYYSQIVNDFQKGDIAEGYSVSREKKESFPLTVTSAQKNPTAFYLCASSTRDREYIDTQYFGPGTRLTVL.

J is TRBJ2-2 and V is TRBV30; no clear D gene. Germline CDR1 is GTSNPN and CDR2 is SVGIG (reference sequence). CDR3 length: 15 amino acids. Trimming shortened V by 2 bases and J by 2 bases, and 12 bases separated the two germline ends. CDR3 coding DNA: TGTGCCTGGAGTATAGAACTCTACAACACCGGGGAGCTGTTTTTT. Protein: CAWSIELYNTGELFF.

The rearrangement uses TRBV2 and TRBJ1-5, with 9 bases lining up with TRBD1. In germline, CDR1 is SNHLY, CDR2 FYNNEI. The V and J ends lost 6 bases and 7 bases, in that order; junction bases with no gene match: 7. The CDR3 is 14 residues long. The CDR3 bases are TGTGCCAGCAGGAGGGACAGGGCAGAGCAGCCCCAGCATTTT. It yields the protein CASRRDRAEQPQHF.

This chain connects TRBV4-3 to TRBJ2-7, with TRBD1 identical over 10 bases. Germline lookup yields CDR1 LGHNA and CDR2 YSLEER. CDR3 size: 13 residues. The junction had 1 base not matched to a gene; V was cut back by 1 base and J by 7 bases. The DNA for the CDR3 is TGCGCCAGCAGCCAAGGGGACAGGGGAGAGCAGTACTTC. It encodes CASSQGDRGEQYF.

V and J are TRBV2 and TRBJ2-1, with a weak D call TRBD2 (5 bases). Germline lookup yields CDR1 SNHLY and CDR2 FYNNEI. CDR3 length: 15 amino acids. V was cut by 7 bases and J by 0 bases, with 13 bases left in between. The CDR3 bases are TGTGCCAGCACTCAGGACTCGAGCTCCTACAATGAGCAGTTCTTC. Protein sequence: CASTQDSSSYNEQFF.

This clone has at least ten counts. The DNA for the CDR3 is TGTGCCAGTAGTATAGGTGACAGGGGTGGCGAAAAACTGTTTTTT. This codes for CASSIGDRGGEKLFF. The chain combines TRBV19 with TRBJ1-4; TRBD1 agrees at 8 bases. CDR1 LNHDA and CDR2 SQIVND come from the germline V gene (reference sequence). The V and J ends lost 1 base and 8 bases, in that order; junction bases with no gene match: 6. The CDR3 runs 15 residues.

The chain uses TRBV29-1 and TRBJ2-5; 10 nucleotides line up with TRBD1. This CDR3 is built from 14 residues. Germline lookup yields CDR1 SQVTM and CDR2 ANQGSEA. V shed 6 bases, J shed 5 bases, and the junction held 9 bases outside the gene matches. The DNA for the CDR3 is TGCAGCGTCGAGAAGACAGGGGGCAGTGAGACCCAGTACTTC. It specifies CSVEKTGGSETQYF.

CDR3 region: CASTSGSRADTQYF. In nucleotides, the CDR3 is TGCGCCAGCACTAGCGGGAGTCGCGCAGATACGCAGTATTTT. The chain carries TRBV5-1 and TRBJ2-3; 10 bases line up with TRBD2. After removal of 6 bases from V and 4 bases from J, the junction contained 5 bases not matched to a gene. Per germline, CDR1 SGHRS and CDR2 YFSETQ. CDR3 length: 14 amino acids.

The chain is built from TRBV15 and TRBJ1-1, with a possible D match to TRBD1 (5 bases). The CDR3 loop spans 16 amino acids. The germline V gene encodes CDR1 LNHNV and CDR2 YYDKDF (reference sequence). Trimming stripped 0 bases from V and 3 bases from J, with 14 bases between. CDR3 loop: CATSREAGRLDTEAFF. The CDR3 DNA reads as TGTGCCACCAGCAGAGAGGCAGGGCGTCTGGACACTGAAGCTTTCTTT.

This chain links TRBV7-9 with TRBJ2-7; 8 nucleotides align to TRBD1. V gave up 5 bases and J gave up 5 bases; unmatched junction bases: 14. This CDR3 has 16 residues. Germline V gene data show CDR1 as SEHNR and CDR2 as FQNEAQ (reference sequence). The CDR3 sequence: CASSPDGRGLQDEQYF. In DNA form, the CDR3 reads TGTGCCAGCAGCCCCGACGGCAGGGGGCTTCAGGACGAGCAGTACTTC.

The rearrangement uses TRBV20-1 and TRBJ1-2; a possible D gene is TRBD1 (6 bases). Looked up from germline, CDR1 is DFQATT and CDR2 is SNEGSKA (reference sequence). The germline V and J ends were trimmed by 6 bases and 6 bases, with 11 bases remaining between them. This CDR3 has 11 amino acids. CDR3 loop: CSAEDSHGYTF. CDR3 bases: TGCAGTGCGGAGGACAGTCATGGCTACACCTTC.

V and J are TRBV7-8 and TRBJ2-1; 15 bases fit TRBD2. Germline values: CDR1 SGHVS, CDR2 FQNEAQ. V dropped 1 base and J dropped 3; count of bases not matched to a gene: 4. The CDR3 contains 18 residues. The CDR3 protein is CASSLVGLAGGNYNEQFF. CDR3 nucleotides: TGTGCCAGCAGCTTAGTAGGACTAGCGGGAGGGAACTACAATGAGCAGTTCTTC. The whole variable domain, filled in from reference TRBV7-8 and TRBJ2-1, reads GAGVSQSPRYKVAKRGQDVALRCDPISGHVSLFWYQQALGQGPEFLTYFQNEAQLDKSGLPSDRFFAERPEGSVSTLKIQRTQQEDSAVYLCASSLVGLAGGNYNEQFFGPGTRLTVL.

The rearrangement uses TRBV11-2 and TRBJ2-7; 9 bases are a match to TRBD2. From germline, CDR1 is SGHAT and CDR2 FQNNGV. This CDR3 is 15 amino acids long. V trimming: 3 bases; J trimming: 5 bases; junction bases outside the gene matches: 8. CDR3 in amino acids: CASSLAGGPLDEQYF. In DNA, the CDR3 is TGTGCCAGCAGCTTGGCGGGGGGGCCTCTCGACGAGCAGTACTTC.

The V gene is TRBV30, the J gene TRBJ2-3, with TRBD2 matching over 7 bases. The CDR3 has 14 residues. Germline V CDR1 and CDR2: GTSNPN, SVGIG (reference sequence). V lost 2 bases and J lost 5; bases outside the gene matches: 7. The chain's CDR3 is CAWSRGSSGDTQYF. The CDR3, as DNA: TGTGCCTGGAGTCGCGGTTCTAGCGGAGATACGCAGTATTTT. Supplemented by reference TRBV30 and TRBJ2-3, the full variable domain reads SQTIHQWPATLVQPVGSPLSLECTVEGTSNPNLYWYRQAAGRGLQLLFYSVGIGQISSEVPQNLSASRPQDRQFILSSKKLLLSDSGFYLCAWSRGSSGDTQYFGPGTRLTVL.

V gene TRBV6-4 combines with J gene TRBJ2-6, with D possibly matching TRBD1 (5 bases). Germline assignment: CDR1 MRHNA and CDR2 SNTAGT. The CDR3 totals 15 residues. The V end was cut by 0 bases, the J end by 4 bases, with 7 bases between. The CDR3 region has the DNA TGTGCCAGCAGTGACTCAGGGGCGGGGGCCAACGTCCTGACTTTC. Amino acid sequence: CASSDSGAGANVLTF.

V and J are TRBV5-6 and TRBJ2-7; 7 bases agree with TRBD2. The CDR3 extends over 14 amino acids. Per germline, CDR1 SGHDT and CDR2 YYEEEE. After removal of 4 bases from V and 2 bases from J, the junction contained 6 bases not matched to a gene. CDR3 coding DNA: TGTGCCAGCAGCGCGGCGGCGGGAGCCTACGAGCAGTACTTC. Translated, it gives CASSAAAGAYEQYF.

The chain combines TRBV27 with TRBJ1-5; TRBD1 matches 7 bases. The CDR3 extends over 15 amino acids. V shed 5 bases, J shed 3 bases, and the junction held 7 bases outside the gene matches. Per the germline V gene, CDR1 is MNHEY and CDR2 is SMNVEV (reference sequence). Written as DNA, the CDR3 is TGTGCCAGCAGTGTGACAGGGATGGCCAATCAGCCCCAGCATTTT. Amino acid sequence: CASSVTGMANQPQHF.